This T cell receptor (beta chain) was identified during a study of STAT5B mutations in CD4+ large granular lymphocyte leukemia. Notes on this clone: Its antigen is undetermined.

This table comes from immunoSEQ multiplex PCR, and its TCRdb copy is limited to in-frame clones, with some not included. The table records about 35,000 clones, 68% of them present only once. Study conclusions and caveats: 8/27 top patient clones versus 2/35 control clones were TRBV06-family.

Germline loops: CDR1 SGHNT, CDR2 YENEEA. The CDR3 length is 11 residues. The V gene lost 5 bases and the J gene lost 10 bases, with 12 bases spanning the gap. The sequence came from a human donor in good health. Sequences were obtained from CD4+ T cells from blood buffy coats. This chain connects TRBV11-3 to TRBJ2-7, with a weak D call TRBD2 (6 bases). The CDR3 protein is CASSRSSEQYF. DNA for the CDR3: TGTGCCAGCAGCCGTTCTAGCGAACAGTACTTC.